What follows are 21 T cell receptor beta chains derived from one specimen sequenced in a study of siplizumab effects on memory and regulatory T cells. The repertoire was sequenced with immunoSEQ multiplex PCR; TCRdb's copy has only in-frame clones and lacks some. In the table there are some 100,000 clones, roughly 94% of which are singletons. The source material was Tregs sorted from blood. The source is a human donor in good health.

This chain joins TRBV4-2 and TRBJ2-3; D remains unclear. V shed 3 bases and J shed 1 base, with 5 bases lying between them. Germline assignment: CDR1 LGHNA and CDR2 YNFKEQ. The CDR3 length is 13 residues. In DNA, the CDR3 is TGTGCCAGCAGCCATACAGGCACAGATACGCAGTATTTT. As protein: CASSHTGTDTQYF.

V gene TRBV5-1 combines with J gene TRBJ1-2; no definite D call. The CDR3 is 15 amino acids. CDR1 SGHRS and CDR2 YFSETQ come from the germline V gene. The V and J ends lost 0 bases and 8 bases respectively, with 17 bases between them. CDR3 nucleotide sequence: TGCGCCAGCAGCTTGGATGGCATTCCCATAGACGGCTACACCTTC. It yields the protein CASSLDGIPIDGYTF.

In its sample, this clone was seen once. The chain recombines TRBV19 with TRBJ1-5; D is uncertain. CDR3 length: 14 amino acids. The V and J ends lost 5 bases and 2 bases respectively, with 10 bases between them. Germline V gene sequence: CDR1 LNHDA, CDR2 SQIVND (reference sequence). This CDR3 is CASSPPVGNQPQHF. The CDR3 DNA reads TGTGCCAGTAGTCCTCCGGTGGGCAATCAGCCCCAGCATTTT. Looking up the rest from reference TRBV19 and TRBJ1-5 gives the full variable domain: DGGITQSPKYLFRKEGQNVTLSCEQNLNHDAMYWYRQDPGQGLRLIYYSQIVNDFQKGDIAEGYSVSREKKESFPLTVTSAQKNPTAFYLCASSPPVGNQPQHFGDGTRLSIL.

This chain uses TRBV5-1 with TRBJ1-4; D perhaps matches TRBD1 (6 bases). This CDR3 has 16 residues. Trimming removed 4 bases from V and 5 bases from J, with 18 bases in between. Looked up from germline, CDR1 is SGHRS and CDR2 is YFSETQ. CDR3 nucleotides: TGCGCCAGCAGCCTAGGACAGCAGCGACTGAATGAAAAACTGTTTTTT. The encoded protein is CASSLGQQRLNEKLFF.

The V and J genes are TRBV7-8 and TRBJ2-7; 14 bases line up with TRBD2. This CDR3 region has 16 residues. V was pared by 2 bases and J by 7 bases, with 7 bases of the junction left unmatched. The germline V gene encodes CDR1 SGHVS and CDR2 FQNEAQ. The CDR3 DNA reads TGTGCCAGCAGCTTAAGACTAGCGGGAGGGTACGCAGAGCAGTACTTC. Translated: CASSLRLAGGYAEQYF.

The chain recombines TRBV28 with TRBJ2-7, with 10 bases that match TRBD1. V lost 6 bases and J lost 10; bases outside the gene matches: 6. The CDR3 consists of 12 residues. The germline CDR1 and CDR2 sequences are MDHEN and SYDVKM. In nucleotides, the CDR3 is TGTGCCAGCAGGAATGACAGGGGGCGTCAGTACTTC. As protein: CASRNDRGRQYF.

This chain links TRBV1 with TRBJ1-1; TRBD1, as called in the table, went unchecked against the DNA. TRBV1 is described as a pseudogene. The CDR3 totals 20 residues. CDR3 sequence (DNA): TGCACCAGCAGCCAAGATCTGGTATTCGGAGACAGGGGCATCCGAACTGAAGCTTTCTTT. Translating it yields CTSSQDLVFGDRGIRTEAFF.

This clone came up once. This sequence joins TRBV4-1 and TRBJ2-1; perhaps TRBD2 as D (6 bases). The CDR3 is 19 amino acids. In germline, CDR1 is MGHRA, CDR2 YSYEKL. Trimming removed 0 bases from V and 7 bases from J, with 25 bases in between. This chain's CDR3 is CASSQDPLRWRLEGNEQFF. Written as DNA, the CDR3 is TGCGCCAGCAGCCAAGATCCCTTGCGTTGGCGCCTGGAGGGGAATGAGCAGTTCTTC.

The chain links TRBV11-2 to TRBJ2-5; TRBD1 aligns across 10 bases. CDR3 length: 15 amino acids. The V gene's germline CDR1 is SGHAT and CDR2 FQNNGV. V shed 5 bases, J shed 5 bases, and the junction held 8 bases outside the gene matches. CDR3 coding DNA: TGTGCCAGCAGCCACCGGACAGGGGGGATGGAGACCCAGTACTTC. This translates into CASSHRTGGMETQYF.

V and J are TRBV7-9 and TRBJ2-5; D is uncertain. The CDR3 has 11 residues. From germline, CDR1 is SEHNR and CDR2 FQNEAQ (reference sequence). The V and J ends lost 4 bases and 4 bases respectively, with 4 bases between them. The DNA of the CDR3 is TGTGCCAGCAGCTGGAGAGAGACCCAGTACTTC. The encoded protein is CASSWRETQYF.

This sequence joins TRBV5-1 and TRBJ2-1; D might be TRBD1 (5 bases). There are 16 residues in the CDR3. Trimming shortened V by 4 bases and J by 2 bases, and 16 bases separated the two germline ends. Germline V gene lookup returns CDR1 SGHRS and CDR2 YFSETQ. The CDR3 spells CASSTLRVPAYNEQFF. The CDR3 nucleotides are TGCGCCAGCAGCACCCTCAGGGTTCCCGCCTACAATGAGCAGTTCTTC.

This clone has just a few counts. CDR3 coding DNA: TGTGCCAGCAGCCGTTCAGGTGCAACTAATGAAAAACTGTTTTTT. Translation gives CASSRSGATNEKLFF. The rearrangement uses TRBV5-6 and TRBJ1-4; no reliable D call. In germline, CDR1 is SGHDT, CDR2 YYEEEE. V lost 4 bases to trimming and J lost 0 bases, with 10 bases between them. CDR3 size: 15 residues.

The rearrangement uses TRBV13 and TRBJ2-1; unclear D gene. Germline lookup yields CDR1 PRHDT and CDR2 FYEKMQ (reference sequence). This CDR3 has 15 residues. Trimming removed 2 bases at V and 0 bases at J, with 8 bases between. The CDR3 spells CASSLRAASYNEQFF. The CDR3 nucleotides are TGTGCCAGCAGCTTACGCGCGGCCTCCTACAATGAGCAGTTCTTC.

This clone has just one count. The gene calls are TRBV6-5 and TRBJ1-2; D is uncertain. CDR1 is MNHEY, CDR2 SVGAGI, per germline. The CDR3 is made up of 13 amino acids. Trimming pared 6 bases from V and 7 bases from J, leaving 15 bases between. In DNA form, the CDR3 reads TGTGCCAGCAGCTATCGAGGCCCTACTGGCTACACCTTC. Protein sequence: CASSYRGPTGYTF.

This chain connects TRBV18 to TRBJ2-4, with D possibly TRBD1 on 6 matching bases. CDR1 and CDR2 from the germline V gene are KGHSH and LQKENI. This CDR3 comprises 16 residues. V gave up 3 bases and J gave up 0 bases, with 12 bases separating them. The CDR3 DNA follows: TGTGCCAGCTCACCCTTCAGGGGTGAAGCCAAAAACATTCAGTACTTC. Residues: CASSPFRGEAKNIQYF. Complete variable domain (other parts from reference TRBV18 and TRBJ2-4): NAGVMQNPRHLVRRRGQEARLRCSPMKGHSHVYWYRQLPEEGLKFMVYLQKENIIDESGMPKERFSAEFPKEGPSILRIQQVVRGDSAAYFCASSPFRGEAKNIQYFGAGTRLSVL.

This clone has a handful of counts. The chain combines TRBV6-5 with TRBJ1-1, with 12 bases fitting TRBD1. Germline CDR1 reads MNHEY; CDR2 reads SVGAGI. V was pared by 4 bases and J by 9 bases, with 3 bases of the junction left unmatched. This CDR3 contains 13 residues. Here the CDR3 reads CASSSGTGGKAFF. CDR3 DNA sequence: TGTGCCAGCAGTTCCGGGACAGGGGGCAAAGCTTTCTTT.

This chain connects TRBV19 to TRBJ2-1; D might be TRBD2 (5 bases). Trimming took off 5 bases at V and 3 bases at J, with 14 bases between the two ends. Germline lookup yields CDR1 LNHDA and CDR2 SQIVND (reference sequence). This CDR3 is 15 amino acids long. The CDR3 is CASSSPSGLYNEQFF. CDR3 DNA: TGTGCCAGTAGTTCGCCAAGCGGCCTCTACAATGAGCAGTTCTTC.

This clone was seen more than once but under ten times. This chain links TRBV20-1 with TRBJ1-1; D remains unclear. Trimming shortened V by 4 bases and J by 10 bases, and 13 bases separated the two germline ends. CDR1 is DFQATT and CDR2 is SNEGSKA in the germline V gene (reference sequence). The CDR3 has 11 residues. The CDR3 DNA sequence: TGCAGTGCTAACGACGGCCTGATAGCTTTCTTT. Translated, it gives CSANDGLIAFF.

The chain combines TRBV6-1 with TRBJ2-3; D ambiguous. Trimming removed 6 bases from V and 2 bases from J, with 9 bases in between. The germline V gene has CDR1 MNHNS and CDR2 SASEGT. The CDR3 is 13 residues long. The CDR3, as DNA: TGTGCCAGCAGCCTAGGATACACAGATACGCAGTATTTT. Translated: CASSLGYTDTQYF.

The V and J genes are TRBV19 and TRBJ2-7, with 8 bases lining up with TRBD2. Trimming cost V 6 bases and J 3 bases; bases outside gene matches: 34. CDR1 and CDR2 from the germline V gene are LNHDA and SQIVND (reference sequence). The CDR3 loop spans 23 amino acids. The CDR3: CASSIPPVSAIASGLGYSYEQYF. The CDR3 region has the DNA TGTGCCAGTAGCATCCCCCCCGTCTCTGCGATCGCTAGCGGGCTGGGATACAGCTACGAGCAGTACTTC.

V gene TRBV7-9 combines with J gene TRBJ1-3, with D maybe TRBD1 (5 bases). The CDR3 loop spans 14 amino acids. The V gene's germline CDR1 is SEHNR and CDR2 FQNEAQ (reference sequence). The V gene lost 1 base and the J gene lost 4 bases, with 8 bases spanning the gap. Here the CDR3 DNA reads TGTGCCAGCAGCTTAGTGTACAGGGGAAACACCATATATTTT. Residues: CASSLVYRGNTIYF.